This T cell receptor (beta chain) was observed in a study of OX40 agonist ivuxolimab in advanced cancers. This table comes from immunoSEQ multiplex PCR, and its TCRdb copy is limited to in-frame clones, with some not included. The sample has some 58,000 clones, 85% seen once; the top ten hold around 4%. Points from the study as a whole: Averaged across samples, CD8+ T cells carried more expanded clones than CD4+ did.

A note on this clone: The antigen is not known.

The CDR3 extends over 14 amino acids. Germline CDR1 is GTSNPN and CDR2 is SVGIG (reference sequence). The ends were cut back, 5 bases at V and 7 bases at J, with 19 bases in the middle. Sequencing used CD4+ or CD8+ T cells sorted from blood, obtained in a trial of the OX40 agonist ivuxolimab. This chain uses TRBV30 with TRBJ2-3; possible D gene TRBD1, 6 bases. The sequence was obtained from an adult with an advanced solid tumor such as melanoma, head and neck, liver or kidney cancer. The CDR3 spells CAWDGGLQGNTQYF. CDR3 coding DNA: TGTGCCTGGGACGGTGGGTTACAGGGAAATACGCAGTATTTT.